This T cell receptor beta chain came from a study of control samples from healthy donors and cancer patients. Clones were sequenced by immunoSEQ multiplex PCR, and TCRdb holds only the in-frame ones, with some missing. The sample carries 120,000 or so clones, roughly 87% recorded once. Per the germline V gene, CDR1 is SGHTA and CDR2 is FQGNSA. This CDR3 region has 14 residues. Trimming cost V 0 bases and J 3 bases, with 8 bases left between them. The chain uses TRBV7-2 and TRBJ1-2, with D possibly being TRBD1 (6 bases). The sample consisted of blood. The clonotype originates from a man aged 35 to 55 in good health. This CDR3 is CASSLARGDYGYTF. CDR3 sequence (DNA): TGTGCCAGCAGCTTAGCGAGGGGGGACTATGGCTACACCTTC.